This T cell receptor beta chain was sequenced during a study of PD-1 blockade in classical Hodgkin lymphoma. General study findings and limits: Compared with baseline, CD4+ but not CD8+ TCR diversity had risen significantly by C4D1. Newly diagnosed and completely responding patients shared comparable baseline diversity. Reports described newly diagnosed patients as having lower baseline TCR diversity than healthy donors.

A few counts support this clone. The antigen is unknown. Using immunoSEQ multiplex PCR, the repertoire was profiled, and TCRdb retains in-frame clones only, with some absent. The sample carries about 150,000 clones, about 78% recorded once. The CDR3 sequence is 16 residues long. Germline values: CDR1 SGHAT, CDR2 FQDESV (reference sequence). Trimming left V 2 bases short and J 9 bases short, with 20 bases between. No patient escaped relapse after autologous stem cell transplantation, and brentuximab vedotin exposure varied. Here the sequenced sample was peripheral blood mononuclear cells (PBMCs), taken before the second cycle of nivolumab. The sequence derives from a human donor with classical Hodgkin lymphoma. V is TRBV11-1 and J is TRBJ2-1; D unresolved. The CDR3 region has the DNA TGTGCCAGCAGCTTACGGTCGGGCATAACCTGGGGTGAGCAGTTCTTC. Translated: CASSLRSGITWGEQFF. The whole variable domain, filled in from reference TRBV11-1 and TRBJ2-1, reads EAEVAQSPRYKITEKSQAVAFWCDPISGHATLYWYRQILGQGPELLVQFQDESVVDDSQLPKDRFSAERLKGVDSTLKIQPAELGDSAMYLCASSLRSGITWGEQFFGPGTRLTVL.